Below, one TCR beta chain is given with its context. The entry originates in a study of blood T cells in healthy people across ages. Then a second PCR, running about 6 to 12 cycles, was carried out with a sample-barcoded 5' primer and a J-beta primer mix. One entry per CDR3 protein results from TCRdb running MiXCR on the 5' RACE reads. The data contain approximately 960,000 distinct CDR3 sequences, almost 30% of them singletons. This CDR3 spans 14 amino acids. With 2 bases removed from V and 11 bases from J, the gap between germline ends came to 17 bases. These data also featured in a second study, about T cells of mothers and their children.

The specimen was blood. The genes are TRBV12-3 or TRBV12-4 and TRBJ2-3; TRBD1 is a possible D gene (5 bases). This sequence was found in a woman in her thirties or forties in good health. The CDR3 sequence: CASSLMGRTDVQYF. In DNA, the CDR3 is TGTGCCAGCAGTTTAATGGGGCGCACAGATGTGCAGTATTTT.